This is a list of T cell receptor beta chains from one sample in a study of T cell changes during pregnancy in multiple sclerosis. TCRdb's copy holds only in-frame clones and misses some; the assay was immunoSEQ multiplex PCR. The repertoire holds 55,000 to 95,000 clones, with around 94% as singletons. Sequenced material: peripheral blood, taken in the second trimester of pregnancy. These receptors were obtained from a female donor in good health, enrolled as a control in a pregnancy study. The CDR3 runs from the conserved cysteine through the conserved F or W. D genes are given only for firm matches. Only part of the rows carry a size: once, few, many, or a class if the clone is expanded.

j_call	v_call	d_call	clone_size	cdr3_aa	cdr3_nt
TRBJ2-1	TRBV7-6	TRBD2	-	CASSLGGGIYNEQFF	TGTGCCAGCAGCTTAGGCGGGGGGATCTACAATGAGCAGTTCTTC
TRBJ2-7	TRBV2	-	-	CASSETFGEQYF	TGTGCCAGCAGTGAGACATTCGGAGAGCAGTACTTC
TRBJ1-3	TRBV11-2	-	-	CASSPDTHSGNTIYF	TGTGCCAGCAGCCCCGACACCCACTCTGGAAACACCATATATTTT
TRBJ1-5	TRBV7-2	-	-	CASSSSEAINQPQHF	TGTGCCAGCAGCTCCTCGGAGGCCATTAATCAGCCCCAGCATTTT
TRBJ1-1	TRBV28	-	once	CASSLSAGEAFF	TGTGCCAGCAGTTTATCGGCAGGGGAAGCTTTCTTT
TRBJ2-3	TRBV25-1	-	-	CASSEWGGRGTDTQYF	TGTGCCAGCAGTGAATGGGGGGGGCGGGGCACAGATACGCAGTATTTT
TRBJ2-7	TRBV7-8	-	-	CASSLAETTFYEQYF	TGTGCCAGCAGCTTAGCCGAAACAACCTTCTACGAGCAGTACTTC
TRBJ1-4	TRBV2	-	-	CASTGQLPTNEKLFF	TGTGCCAGCACTGGACAGCTTCCAACTAATGAAAAACTGTTTTTT
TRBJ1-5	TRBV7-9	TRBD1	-	CASSFGTVYQPQHF	TGTGCCAGCAGCTTCGGGACAGTGTATCAGCCCCAGCATTTT
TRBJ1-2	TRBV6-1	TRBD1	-	CASSELQGAGGYTF	TGTGCCAGCAGTGAACTACAGGGGGCGGGGGGCTACACCTTC
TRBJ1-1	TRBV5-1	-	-	CASSSEVAEAFF	TGCGCCAGCAGCTCGGAGGTCGCTGAAGCTTTCTTT
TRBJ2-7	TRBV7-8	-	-	CASSENRVAYEQYF	TGTGCCAGCAGCGAAAACAGGGTGGCCTACGAGCAGTACTTC
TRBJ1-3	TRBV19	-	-	CASTVSSGNTIYF	TGTGCCAGCACAGTCTCCTCTGGAAACACCATATATTTT
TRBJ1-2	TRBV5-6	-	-	CASSFTGSSFYGYTF	TGTGCCAGCAGCTTTACCGGGTCCTCGTTCTATGGCTACACCTTC
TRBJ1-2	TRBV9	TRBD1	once	CASSVADRGLSGYTF	TGTGCCAGCAGCGTAGCGGACAGGGGTCTCTCTGGCTACACCTTC
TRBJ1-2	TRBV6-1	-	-	CASSENSYGYTF	TGTGCCAGCAGTGAAAACAGCTATGGCTACACCTTC
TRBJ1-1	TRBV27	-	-	CASSLSSKHYTEAFF	TGTGCCAGCAGTTTGTCTAGTAAACATTACACTGAAGCTTTCTTT
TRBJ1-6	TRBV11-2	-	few	CASSEGLRSYNSPLHF	TGTGCCAGCAGCGAGGGACTGCGCTCCTATAATTCACCCCTCCACTTT
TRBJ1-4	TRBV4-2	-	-	CASSPRLSFNEKLFF	TGTGCCAGCAGCCCCCGACTGTCCTTTAATGAAAAACTGTTTTTT
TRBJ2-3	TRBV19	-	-	CASSIGATDTQYF	TGTGCCAGTAGTATAGGGGCCACAGATACGCAGTATTTT